These 17 T cell receptor beta chains came from one sample sequenced in a study of tumor and adjacent non-tumor tissue in lung cancer. This sample's RNA came from whole unsorted tissue. This non-tumor lung sample came from over 3 cm beyond the tumor edge. Three rounds of nested PCR, following a modified ARM-PCR protocol, produced the TCRbeta library. TCRdb reanalysed the multiplex PCR reads using MiXCR and keeps one entry per CDR3 protein. Seen here are tens of thousands of distinct CDR3 sequences, approximately 71% observed once, and the top ten hold approximately 30%. The sample comprised distant non-tumor lung tissue. These receptors were collected from a woman aged 45 to 65 with non-small cell lung cancer.

As regards this clonotype: It may be a read error: a sequence one base away is much more abundant. V gene TRBV6-2 or TRBV6-3 combines with J gene TRBJ2-7; D unclear. The germline V gene has CDR1 MNHEY and CDR2 SVGEGT. Trimming shortened V by 0 bases and J by 7 bases, and 10 bases separated the two germline ends. There are 13 residues in the CDR3. CDR3 nucleotides: TGTGCCAGCAGTTACTCGAAAGCGATGGAGCAGTACTTC. It is translated as CASSYSKAMEQYF.

The sample holds many counts of this clonotype. CDR3 loop: CSARGAGLSNYGYTF. In DNA form, the CDR3 reads TGCAGTGCTAGAGGGGCAGGGTTATCTAACTATGGCTACACCTTC. V and J are TRBV20-1 and TRBJ1-2; TRBD1 is a possible D gene (5 bases). Trimming cost V 1 base and J 0 bases, with 12 bases left between them. The CDR3 has 15 residues. Germline lookup yields CDR1 DFQATT and CDR2 SNEGSKA (reference sequence).

In this sample, this clonotype turned up many times. This chain uses TRBV10-2 with TRBJ1-2; weak D call: TRBD1 (5 bases). Trimming removed 6 bases from V and 4 bases from J, with 9 bases in between. Germline V lookup: CDR1 WSHSY, CDR2 SAAADI. This CDR3 has 12 residues. CDR3 bases: TGCGCCAGCAGCCTTGACAGCTATGGCTACACCTTC. Its translation: CASSLDSYGYTF.

This clonotype was detected only a few times. The chain carries TRBV19 and TRBJ2-3; a weak D match, TRBD1 (5 bases). CDR1 is LNHDA, CDR2 SQIVND, per germline (reference sequence). V dropped 5 bases and J dropped 3 bases, with 12 bases sitting between them. This CDR3 has 14 amino acids. For the CDR3, the DNA is TGTGCCAGTAGTTTCTTGACAGCTACAGATACGCAGTATTTT. As protein: CASSFLTATDTQYF.

The sample holds a few counts of this clonotype. This clone may be a read error of a much larger clone one base away. Given the absence of the conserved phenylalanine or tryptophan at the CDR3 end, a read error is likely. The gene calls are TRBV20-1 and TRBJ2-5; 7 bases match TRBD1. This CDR3 contains 16 residues. V was clipped by 2 bases and J by 2 bases; unmatched bases: 11. Germline V gene data show CDR1 as DFQATT and CDR2 as SNEGSKA (reference sequence). This CDR3 is CSARLDSGTAQETQYL. CDR3 nucleotides: TGCAGTGCTAGACTGGACTCCGGGACAGCTCAAGAGACCCAGTACCTC.

As to this clonotype: It may be a read error: a sequence one base away is much more abundant. The chain carries TRBV5-4 and TRBJ2-1; D is perhaps TRBD2 (8 bases). The CDR3 runs 16 residues. CDR1 SGHNT and CDR2 YYREEE come from the germline V gene (reference sequence). With 0 bases removed from V and 6 bases from J, the gap between germline ends came to 16 bases. This CDR3 is CASSLGGTAGANEQFF. As DNA, the CDR3 is TGTGCCAGCAGCTTGGGTGGGACAGCGGGAGCCAATGAGCAGTTCTTC. The entire variable domain, with the rest obtained from reference TRBV5-4 and TRBJ2-1, is as follows: ETGVTQSPTHLIKTRGQQVTLRCSSQSGHNTVSWYQQALGQGPQFIFQYYREEENGRGNFPPRFSGLQFPNYSSELNVNALELDDSALYLCASSLGGTAGANEQFFGPGTRLTVL.

A remark on this clonotype: Possible read error: a much larger clone is one base away. The CDR3 nucleotides are TGCAGTGCTAGACAGACAGCAGGAAACTACGAGCAGTACTTC. It codes for CSARQTAGNYEQYF. The rearrangement uses TRBV20-1 and TRBJ2-7; weak D call: TRBD1 (5 bases). Germline CDR1 reads DFQATT; CDR2 reads SNEGSKA (reference sequence). The V and J ends lost 2 bases and 3 bases respectively, with 14 bases between them. CDR3 size: 14 residues.

V gene TRBV4-2 combines with J gene TRBJ1-4; D not resolved. V shed 11 bases and J shed 4 bases, with 23 bases lying between them. CDR3 length equals 16 residues. The germline V gene encodes CDR1 LGHNA and CDR2 YNFKEQ. The CDR3 loop is CACCQEQDSINEKLFF. The DNA for the CDR3 is TGTGCCTGCTGCCAAGAGCAGGACTCAATTAATGAAAAACTGTTTTTT.

As for this clonotype: A much bigger clone sits one base away, suggesting this may be a read error. The chain carries TRBV10-3 and TRBJ2-2; 7 bases line up with TRBD2. CDR1 is ENHRY, CDR2 SYGVKD, per germline. The CDR3 extends over 13 amino acids. CDR3 residues: CASRTRRTGEPFF. In nucleotides, the CDR3 is TGTGCCTCACGGACTAGACGCACCGGGGAGCCGTTTTTT.

The rearrangement uses TRBV14 and TRBJ2-1; D tentatively fits TRBD1 or TRBD2 (5 bases each). Germline V gene sequence: CDR1 SGHDN, CDR2 FVKESK. V was clipped by 0 bases and J by 6 bases, with 9 bases between them. The CDR3 sequence is 14 residues long. CDR3 bases: TGTGCCAGCAGCCAAGATATGAGGGGCAATGAGCAGTTCTTC. Translation gives CASSQDMRGNEQFF.

This clonotype was counted once. The rearrangement links TRBV20-1 to TRBJ1-6; TRBD1 matches 9 bases. The CDR3 is 14 residues long. Germline assignment: CDR1 DFQATT and CDR2 SNEGSKA (reference sequence). V lost 5 bases to trimming and J lost 11 bases; unmatched junction nucleotides: 10. In nucleotides, the CDR3 is TGCAGTGCTCGCCATGACAGGGGGTATCCACCCCTCCACTTT. Its translation is CSARHDRGYPPLHF.

Comments on this clonotype: Its ends do not fully match the called genes, so a read error is possible. The chain couples TRBV20-1 to TRBJ1-5, with 9 bases aligning to TRBD1. Per germline, CDR1 DFQATT and CDR2 SNEGSKA (reference sequence). This CDR3 comprises 18 residues. The CDR3 here is CSANTTGTGPYSNQPQHF. CDR3 DNA: TGCAGTGCAAACACCACCGGGACAGGGCCTTATAGCAATCAGCCTCAGCATTTT.

Worth noting for this clonotype: Mismatch with germline at one junction end may stem from a read error. CDR3 DNA sequence: TGTAGTGCGAGAACTGGCGGGGGGAGCTCTTACAATGAGCAGTTCTTC. The encoded protein is CSARTGGGSSYNEQFF. This chain links TRBV20-1 with TRBJ2-1, with TRBD2 identical over 8 bases. Germline lookup yields CDR1 DFQATT and CDR2 SNEGSKA (reference sequence). The CDR3 is 16 residues long.

Points on this clonotype: Germline is not matched at one junction end, which may reflect a read error. The chain is built from TRBV9 and TRBJ2-5; 8 nucleotides agree with TRBD1. This CDR3 comprises 17 residues. Germline lookup yields CDR1 SGDLS and CDR2 YYNGEE. The CDR3 sequence is CASSVAPSGQGKETQNF. The CDR3 DNA reads as TGTGCCAGCAGCGTAGCACCATCTGGACAGGGAAAAGAGACCCAGAACTTC. Full variable domain (missing parts from reference TRBV9 and TRBJ2-5): DSGVTQTPKHLITATGQRVTLRCSPRSGDLSVYWYQQSLDQGLQFLIQYYNGEERAKGNILERFSAQQFPDLHSELNLSSLELGDSALYFCASSVAPSGQGKETQNFGPGTRLLVL.

Worth noting for this clonotype: At one end the junction does not follow the germline gene, possibly because of a read error. The genes are TRBV11-3 and TRBJ2-1; D ambiguous. This CDR3 region has 15 residues. Looked up from germline, CDR1 is SGHNT and CDR2 is YENEEA. CDR3 residues: CASSLGGVLGHEQLF. DNA for the CDR3: TGTGCCAGCAGCTTAGGAGGTGTGCTCGGGCATGAGCAGCTCTTC. Looking up the rest from reference TRBV11-3 and TRBJ2-1 gives the full variable domain: EAGVVQSPRYKIIEKKQPVAFWCNPISGHNTLYWYLQNLGQGPELLIRYENEEAVDDSQLPKDRFSAERLKGVDSTLKIQPAELGDSAVYLCASSLGGVLGHEQLFGPGTRLTVL.

There are many counts of this clonotype. V usage is TRBV20-1 and J usage is TRBJ2-1; TRBD1 agrees at 10 bases. Germline V gene lookup returns CDR1 DFQATT and CDR2 SNEGSKA (reference sequence). CDR3 length: 16 amino acids. V shed 0 bases and J 5 bases; nucleotides not matched to a gene: 7. The CDR3 bases are TGCAGTGCTAGAGATCAGGGGACAGGGGTCGACAATGAGCAGTTCTTC. Translated: CSARDQGTGVDNEQFF.

On this clonotype: The germline gene is not matched at one end of the junction; a read error may be the cause. The CDR3 protein is CASRNPNGLYYEQYF. CDR3 DNA sequence: TGTGCCAGCAGAAATCCGAACGGACTTTACTACGAGCAGTACTTT. The rearrangement uses TRBV5-8 and TRBJ2-7, with a tentative D call TRBD2 (5 bases). CDR1 is SGHTS, CDR2 YDEGEE, per germline. The CDR3 is 15 amino acids.